This TCR beta chain was captured by sequencing in a study of blood T cell repertoires in COVID-19. Study overall: The study drew acute and convalescent COVID-19 samples from the United States, Italy and Spain. T cells, B-cell-depleted T cells, or PBMCs supplied cDNA or gDNA.

V was pared by 0 bases and J by 5 bases, with 11 bases between. Germline V gene data show CDR1 as MNHNY and CDR2 as SVGAGI (reference sequence). CDR3 length: 14 residues. In the study's own analysis: Counts of nucleated cells, estimated from reference gene primer amplification, were obtained. Data came from immunoSEQ multiplex PCR; TCRdb stores just in-frame clones and leaves some out. That table gives V, J and clone size, and the DNA gave D and trimming. The table lists over 140,000 clones, about 77% of them singletons. This receptor was identified in a woman aged 45-60 years with active or convalescent COVID-19. The rearrangement links TRBV6-6 to TRBJ2-7, with D uncertain. What was sequenced was peripheral blood. The CDR3 here is CASSYSKNSNEQYF. For the CDR3, the DNA is TGTGCCAGCAGTTACTCGAAGAACAGCAACGAGCAGTACTTC.